A selection of T cell receptor beta chains follows, all from one sample in a study of blood T cells in healthy people across ages. In TCRdb, the 5' RACE reads were re-called with MiXCR into one record per CDR3 protein. In the table there are approximately 1,100,000 distinct CDR3 sequences, over 35% of which are singletons. The sample consisted of blood. The receptors derive from a woman aged 55-70 years in good health. The CDR3 runs from the conserved cysteine through the conserved F or W. Fields, in order: D gene, V gene, CDR3 length, clone size, J gene, CDR3 DNA, CDR3 protein. A D gene is named only where the DNA matches it firmly. Clone sizes are given selectively: once, few, many, or a class where the clone is expanded.

.	TRBV6-5	15	.	TRBJ2-5	TGTGCCAGCAGCCGAAACGGGGGACCACAAGAGACCCAGTACTTC	CASSRNGGPQETQYF
.	TRBV18	17	.	TRBJ2-7	TGTGCCAGCTCACCACAGTCGAGCGCTCTTAGCTCCTACGAGCAGTACTTC	CASSPQSSALSSYEQYF
.	TRBV2	15	few	TRBJ1-5	TGTGCCAGCAGTGAATCAGGGCTTGACAATCAGCCCCAGCATTTT	CASSESGLDNQPQHF
.	TRBV5-1	15	few	TRBJ2-7	TGCGCCAGCAGCCCGGGGACACCTCCTAAGTACGAGCAGTACTTC	CASSPGTPPKYEQYF
.	TRBV7-3	15	.	TRBJ2-3	TGTGCCAGCAGCCCCGGGATAGTCGCCGGGAATACGCAGTATTTT	CASSPGIVAGNTQYF
.	TRBV24-1	11	.	TRBJ2-3	TGTGCCACCAGTTTAGGGGGTACGCAGTATTTT	CATSLGGTQYF
.	TRBV7-8	13	.	TRBJ2-5	TGTGCCAGCAGATCAGACAGGCCTGGGGCCCAGTACTTC	CASRSDRPGAQYF
.	TRBV11-2	14	.	TRBJ1-1	TGTGCCAGCAGCTTAAAATGGGGGAACACTGAAGCTTTCTTT	CASSLKWGNTEAFF
TRBD2	TRBV4-2	17	few	TRBJ2-1	TGTGCCAGCAGCCAATCCGGGACTAGCGGCCAAGAGGTTCGTCAGTTCTTC	CASSQSGTSGQEVRQFF
.	TRBV13	14	.	TRBJ2-5	TGTGCCAGCAGCTTAGAGTGGGGCCAAGAGACCCAGTACTTC	CASSLEWGQETQYF
TRBD2	TRBV20-1	14	few	TRBJ2-1	TGCAGTGCTAGACTAGCGGGGAGTTGGAATGAGCAGTTCTTC	CSARLAGSWNEQFF
.	TRBV21-1	15	few	TRBJ1-1	TGTGCCAGCAGCAATCGGACAGGGAAGAACACTGAAGCTTTCTTT	CASSNRTGKNTEAFF
TRBD1	TRBV29-1	14	few	TRBJ2-3	TGCAGCACTCGTACGACAGGGGTTGGAGATACGCAGTATTTT	CSTRTTGVGDTQYF
.	TRBV19	16	.	TRBJ2-3	TGTGCCAGTAGTAATTGGGGAAGGGGGACCGGAGATACGCAGTATTTT	CASSNWGRGTGDTQYF
TRBD2	TRBV7-9	15	few	TRBJ2-7	TGTGCCAGCAGCCCTCCCCTAGCGGACTCCTACGAGCAGTACTTC	CASSPPLADSYEQYF
.	TRBV4-2	14	.	TRBJ2-7	TGTGCCAGCAGCCAAGCCGAATTGGGTTACGAGCAGTACTTC	CASSQAELGYEQYF
TRBD2	TRBV5-6	15	once	TRBJ2-2	TGTGCCAGCAGCCCACTGCGGGGGGTCACCGGGGAGCTGTTTTTT	CASSPLRGVTGELFF
.	TRBV6-1	13	.	TRBJ1-2	TGTGCCAGCGAACCGGACAGCAACTATGGCTACACCTTC	CASEPDSNYGYTF
.	TRBV28	10	.	TRBJ2-1	TGTGTGTCAATTGGCGATGAGCAGTTCTTC	CVSIGDEQFF
TRBD2	TRBV28	17	.	TRBJ2-7	TGTGCCAGCACCGCCCTAGCGGGAGGGGATAATTACTACGAGCAGTACTTC	CASTALAGGDNYYEQYF
.	TRBV2	13	many	TRBJ1-2	TGTGCCAGCAGTGAATTGGTGACGGGTAGCTACACCTTC	CASSELVTGSYTF
.	TRBV29-1	13	.	TRBJ2-3	TGCAGCGCTGAACGGGGTGGCACAGATACGCAGTATTTT	CSAERGGTDTQYF
TRBD1	TRBV20-1	14	few	TRBJ1-2	TGCAGTGCTTCTGGACAGGGAAAAGGGTATGGCTACACCTTC	CSASGQGKGYGYTF
.	TRBV24-1	14	once	TRBJ2-2	TGTGCCACCTCCGGGGCCGACAACACCGGGGAGCTGTTTTTT	CATSGADNTGELFF
TRBD1	TRBV6-1	15	.	TRBJ1-1	TGTGCCAGCAGTGGCAAAACGACAGGGGCCACTGAAGCTTTCTTT	CASSGKTTGATEAFF
.	TRBV5-1	12	many	TRBJ2-5	TGCGCCAGCTCCCGGGACAAGGGTAAGCAGTACTTC	CASSRDKGKQYF
.	TRBV6-1	13	.	TRBJ1-2	TGTGCCAGCAGCACCACAGGGTACTATGGCTACACCTTC	CASSTTGYYGYTF
TRBD1	TRBV12-3/TRBV12-4	15	few	TRBJ1-2	TGTGCCAGCAGTCCCCCGGGACAGGGGGTCGGTGGCTACACCTTC	CASSPPGQGVGGYTF
.	TRBV25-1	15	.	TRBJ1-2	TGTGCCAGCAGTGAAGTGGGCAGTGTCTACTATGGCTACACCTTC	CASSEVGSVYYGYTF
.	TRBV12-3/TRBV12-4	14	.	TRBJ2-3	TGTGCCAGCACCCCGGGACTCATTGGAGATACGCAGTATTTT	CASTPGLIGDTQYF
.	TRBV11-2	14	.	TRBJ2-3	TGTGCCAGCAGCTCTGTACTAGCAGGGGATACGCAGTATTTT	CASSSVLAGDTQYF
TRBD1	TRBV29-1	16	few	TRBJ2-7	TGCAGCGTTGAAGGAGAAGCAGGGGGCGAGTCCTACGAGCAGTACTTC	CSVEGEAGGESYEQYF
TRBD1	TRBV7-9	19	.	TRBJ2-7	TGTGCCAGCAGCACGCCTAGGGACAGAGAGCTAGCAGGGTACAATGAGCAGTACTTC	CASSTPRDRELAGYNEQYF
.	TRBV5-1	15	few	TRBJ2-3	TGCGCCAGCAGCCTCCGATCACAACAAGAGGATACGCAGTATTTT	CASSLRSQQEDTQYF
.	TRBV6-6	14	.	TRBJ2-5	TGTGCCAGCAGTCCCCTGACGGGGTCCGCGACCCAGTACTTC	CASSPLTGSATQYF
.	TRBV10-3	14	.	TRBJ2-3	TGTGCCATCAGTGTAAGGGATCCCACAGATACGCAGTATTTT	CAISVRDPTDTQYF
.	TRBV6-5	16	.	TRBJ2-1	TGTGCCAGCAGCCCCAGGACTGGTCCCTCCTACAATGAGCAGTTCTTC	CASSPRTGPSYNEQFF
TRBD2	TRBV10-1	13	few	TRBJ2-7	TGCGCCAGCAGTCGGGACTATGGCTACGAGCAGTACTTC	CASSRDYGYEQYF
.	TRBV7-9	17	few	TRBJ2-6	TGTGCCAGCAGCTTCGGCCGGGCCACAAATGGGGCCAACGTCCTGACTTTC	CASSFGRATNGANVLTF
.	TRBV12-3/TRBV12-4	15	.	TRBJ2-2	TGTGCCAGCAGTTTGTCTAGTAGAAACACCGGGGAGCTGTTTTTT	CASSLSSRNTGELFF
.	TRBV9	15	few	TRBJ2-1	TGTGCCAGCAGCGTAGCCCCAGGGGTGAACAATGAGCAGTTCTTC	CASSVAPGVNNEQFF
.	TRBV5-6	15	.	TRBJ2-7	TGTGCCAACAGCCGCGAGGGGCCGAGCTCCTACGAGCAGTACTTC	CANSREGPSSYEQYF
TRBD1	TRBV29-1	14	.	TRBJ1-1	TGCAGCGTTGAAAAGACAGGGACCATAGGTGAAGCTTTCTTT	CSVEKTGTIGEAFF
.	TRBV12-3/TRBV12-4	13	few	TRBJ2-7	TGTGCCAGCAGTTCGGGCCGTACCTACGAGCAGTACTTC	CASSSGRTYEQYF
TRBD1	TRBV27	14	.	TRBJ2-7	TGTGCCAGCAGTATCGACAGGGGCGCGTACGAGCAGTACTTC	CASSIDRGAYEQYF
.	TRBV29-1	15	.	TRBJ2-1	TGCAGCGTTCGTCCCTATAGCGCACCTGACAATGAGCAGTTCTTC	CSVRPYSAPDNEQFF
.	TRBV27	14	.	TRBJ1-2	TGTGCCAGCAGCCCCCTCGGCCGAGAATGTGGCTACACCTTC	CASSPLGRECGYTF